These 5 T cell receptor beta chains were sequenced from one sample in a study of blood T cell repertoires in COVID-19. Produced via immunoSEQ multiplex PCR; TCRdb's table is partial and in-frame only. Among a few hundred thousand clones listed, more than 70% were seen once. The specimen sequenced was peripheral blood. The receptors stem from a woman aged 45-65 years with COVID-19, enrolled during active disease.

Only a few counts were recorded for this clone. V is TRBV4-2 and J is TRBJ1-5; no definite D call. Germline assignment: CDR1 LGHNA and CDR2 YNFKEQ. This CDR3 contains 17 residues. The V end was cut by 0 bases, the J end by 2 bases, with 14 bases between. The CDR3 region has the DNA TGTGCCAGCAGCCAAGATCAAGGAGAGGTGGGCAATCAGCCCCAGCATTTT. Translating it yields CASSQDQGEVGNQPQHF.

The V gene is TRBV5-1, the J gene TRBJ2-3; a possible D gene is TRBD2 (6 bases). The CDR3 sequence is 16 residues long. Germline assignment: CDR1 SGHRS and CDR2 YFSETQ. V lost 2 bases and J lost 0, with 13 bases in between. The CDR3 spells CASSLGTEISTDTQYF. CDR3 sequence (DNA): TGCGCCAGCAGCTTAGGGACTGAGATAAGCACAGATACGCAGTATTTT.

This chain links TRBV11-3 with TRBJ1-5, with D tentatively TRBD1 (5 bases). This CDR3 has 14 residues. In germline, CDR1 is SGHNT, CDR2 YENEEA. V shed 5 bases and J shed 8 bases, with 16 bases lying between them. CDR3 amino acids: CASSPRGRAEPQHF. As DNA, the CDR3 is TGTGCCAGCAGCCCCCGCGGCAGGGCTGAGCCCCAGCATTTT. Together with reference TRBV11-3 and TRBJ1-5, the CDR3 gives the full variable domain: EAGVVQSPRYKIIEKKQPVAFWCNPISGHNTLYWYLQNLGQGPELLIRYENEEAVDDSQLPKDRFSAERLKGVDSTLKIQPAELGDSAVYLCASSPRGRAEPQHFGDGTRLSIL.

This sequence joins TRBV5-6 and TRBJ1-3; no firm D call. This CDR3 contains 14 residues. Germline V gene sequence: CDR1 SGHDT, CDR2 YYEEEE. V shed 0 bases and J shed 4 bases, with 8 bases lying between them. The CDR3 region is CASSLGSAGNTIYF. The DNA of the CDR3 is TGTGCCAGCAGCTTGGGGTCAGCGGGAAACACCATATATTTT.

V usage is TRBV6-5 and J usage is TRBJ2-5, with D perhaps TRBD2 (6 bases). The ends were cut back, 0 bases at V and 1 base at J, with 9 bases in the middle. The CDR3 consists of 15 residues. Germline V gene data show CDR1 as MNHEY and CDR2 as SVGAGI. CDR3 coding DNA: TGTGCCAGCAGTTACTCAGGGACTGTCCAAGAGACCCAGTACTTC. This translates into CASSYSGTVQETQYF.